What follows describes a single T cell receptor (beta chain). The protocol was immunoSEQ multiplex PCR, while the TCRdb copy is restricted to in-frame clones and leaves out a portion. The table shows tens of thousands of clones, with about 87% occurring only once. This sample is drawn from a study of control samples from healthy donors and cancer patients. The CDR3 length is 17 residues. Trimming at V came to 4 bases and at J to 0 bases, leaving 9 bases not matched to a gene. The V gene's germline CDR1 is MNHEY and CDR2 SMNVEV (reference sequence). The source of this sequence is a woman in her 70s in good health. The rearrangement joins TRBV27 to TRBJ2-1; 7 nucleotides agree with TRBD2. Sequencing input: blood. The CDR3 DNA is TGTGCCAGCAGTTCTGCTAGCGGTACGAGCTCCTACAATGAGCAGTTCTTC. Translating gives CASSSASGTSSYNEQFF.